The rows below give T cell receptor beta chains drawn from one sample of a study of cytomegalovirus exposure and HLA in healthy donors. Sequencing was performed with immunoSEQ multiplex PCR; in TCRdb, only in-frame clones are kept and a portion is missing. This sample yields over 150,000 clones, of which less than 80% are seen a single time; about 4.4% belongs to the top ten. Material: PBMCs. The receptors derive from a man aged 35 to 55 in good health and CMV-seronegative. CDR3s include the opening cysteine and the closing phenylalanine or tryptophan. The D gene is left open where the match is weak. Clone size is not always given. Where it is, it says once, few, many or a class for expanded clones.

d_call: NA
v_call: TRBV29-1
clone_size: NA
j_call: TRBJ2-4
cdr3_aa: CSVESPDSYPIQYF
cdr3_nt: TGCAGCGTTGAAAGTCCCGACAGCTATCCCATTCAGTACTTC

d_call: NA
v_call: TRBV9
clone_size: once
j_call: TRBJ1-1
cdr3_aa: CASSVGGRNTEAFF
cdr3_nt: TGTGCCAGCAGCGTAGGGGGCAGGAACACTGAAGCTTTCTTT

d_call: NA
v_call: TRBV7-2
clone_size: once
j_call: TRBJ2-4
cdr3_aa: CASSLAPGSNIQYF
cdr3_nt: TGTGCCAGCAGCTTAGCGCCCGGGTCGAACATTCAGTACTTC

d_call: NA
v_call: TRBV27
clone_size: NA
j_call: TRBJ1-1
cdr3_aa: CAIKKGGGTEAFF
cdr3_nt: TGTGCCATAAAAAAAGGGGGGGGCACTGAAGCTTTCTTT

d_call: NA
v_call: TRBV30
clone_size: NA
j_call: TRBJ1-2
cdr3_aa: CAWGDISGYTF
cdr3_nt: TGTGCCTGGGGGGACATAAGCGGCTACACCTTC

d_call: NA
v_call: TRBV6-5
clone_size: NA
j_call: TRBJ2-7
cdr3_aa: CASSGRDRPYEQYF
cdr3_nt: TGTGCCAGCAGCGGGCGGGACAGACCCTACGAGCAGTACTTC

d_call: NA
v_call: TRBV7-8
clone_size: once
j_call: TRBJ1-6
cdr3_aa: CASSPLLANSPLHF
cdr3_nt: TGTGCCAGCAGCCCCCTCCTAGCTAATTCACCCCTCCACTTT

d_call: TRBD1
v_call: TRBV7-9
clone_size: few
j_call: TRBJ1-2
cdr3_aa: CASSFNRGGYTF
cdr3_nt: TGTGCCAGCAGCTTTAACAGGGGTGGCTACACCTTC

d_call: NA
v_call: TRBV6-1
clone_size: once
j_call: TRBJ2-3
cdr3_aa: CASRRRDTQYF
cdr3_nt: TGTGCCAGCAGGCGTCGGGATACGCAGTATTTT

d_call: NA
v_call: TRBV10-3
clone_size: NA
j_call: TRBJ2-7
cdr3_aa: CAISQEGGSSYEQYF
cdr3_nt: TGTGCCATCAGCCAAGAGGGGGGGAGCTCCTACGAGCAGTACTTC

d_call: NA
v_call: TRBV13
clone_size: once
j_call: TRBJ2-6
cdr3_aa: CASSFERTAGANVLTF
cdr3_nt: TGTGCCAGCAGCTTCGAGAGGACAGCTGGGGCCAACGTCCTGACTTTC

d_call: TRBD2
v_call: TRBV7-2
clone_size: NA
j_call: TRBJ2-3
cdr3_aa: CASSLGRAGADTQYF
cdr3_nt: TGTGCCAGCAGCTTAGGGCGAGCGGGGGCAGATACGCAGTATTTT

d_call: NA
v_call: TRBV7-8
clone_size: NA
j_call: TRBJ1-5
cdr3_aa: CASSLWGGWSNQPQHF
cdr3_nt: TGTGCCAGCAGCTTATGGGGCGGATGGAGCAATCAGCCCCAGCATTTT

d_call: NA
v_call: TRBV5-6
clone_size: NA
j_call: TRBJ2-4
cdr3_aa: CASSFRTRQDIQYF
cdr3_nt: TGTGCCAGCAGCTTTAGGACACGGCAGGACATTCAGTACTTC

d_call: TRBD1
v_call: TRBV5-1
clone_size: NA
j_call: TRBJ2-2
cdr3_aa: CASSWRAGGVLTGELFF
cdr3_nt: TGCGCCAGCAGCTGGCGGGCAGGGGGTGTTCTCACCGGGGAGCTGTTTTTT

d_call: NA
v_call: TRBV27
clone_size: NA
j_call: TRBJ2-7
cdr3_aa: CASNRETYEQYF
cdr3_nt: TGTGCCAGCAACAGGGAGACCTACGAGCAGTACTTC

d_call: NA
v_call: TRBV6-6
clone_size: few
j_call: TRBJ2-6
cdr3_aa: CASSSVGANVLTF
cdr3_nt: TGTGCCAGCAGCTCCGTAGGGGCCAACGTCCTGACTTTC

d_call: TRBD1
v_call: TRBV5-6
clone_size: NA
j_call: TRBJ1-2
cdr3_aa: CASSLAGQGVYGYTF
cdr3_nt: TGTGCCAGCAGCTTGGCGGGACAGGGAGTTTATGGCTACACCTTC

d_call: NA
v_call: TRBV18
clone_size: NA
j_call: TRBJ1-2
cdr3_aa: CASSPPGNAYGYTF
cdr3_nt: TGTGCCAGCTCACCACCCGGTAATGCCTATGGCTACACCTTC

d_call: NA
v_call: TRBV10-1
clone_size: NA
j_call: TRBJ2-4
cdr3_aa: CASKRREYKNIQYF
cdr3_nt: TGCGCCAGCAAACGGCGGGAATACAAAAACATTCAGTACTTC

d_call: NA
v_call: TRBV19
clone_size: NA
j_call: TRBJ2-7
cdr3_aa: CASSPTASGEQYF
cdr3_nt: TGTGCCAGTAGCCCAACGGCCTCAGGGGAGCAGTACTTC

d_call: TRBD2
v_call: TRBV11-2
clone_size: NA
j_call: TRBJ2-7
cdr3_aa: CASSGDPGRGANF
cdr3_nt: TGTGCCAGCAGCGGGGACCCTGGGCGGGGGGCAAACTTC